The 13 T cell receptor beta chains below were found in one sample sequenced in a study of Graves' ophthalmopathy and Graves' hyperthyroidism. Researchers took RNA transcripts and amplified TCR beta CDR3 regions from them. After a first-round RT-PCR with HTBI primers, a second-round multiplex PCR was run. Each CDR3 protein is one row after TCRdb ran MiXCR on the multiplex PCR reads. The sample shows some 200,000 distinct CDR3 sequences, approximately 29% of them seen only once. The sequenced material came from peripheral blood. The source is a man aged 50 to 59 with Graves' ophthalmopathy.

This clonotype was recorded at least ten times. This chain joins TRBV7-2 and TRBJ1-6; 7 nucleotides line up with TRBD1. Per germline, CDR1 SGHTA and CDR2 FQGNSA. The trim removed 3 bases at V and 13 bases at J, leaving 12 bases unmatched. This CDR3 is built from 15 residues. CDR3 sequence: CASSFKGTAVFPLHF. As DNA, the CDR3 is TGTGCCAGCAGCTTTAAGGGGACAGCCGTATTCCCCCTCCACTTT. Supplemented by reference TRBV7-2 and TRBJ1-6, the full variable domain reads GAGVSQSPSNKVTEKGKDVELRCDPISGHTALYWYRQSLGQGLEFLIYFQGNSAPDKSGLPSDRFSAERTGGSVSTLTIQRTQQEDSAVYLCASSFKGTAVFPLHFGNGTRLTVT.

This clonotype was detected ten times or more. The junction differs from germline at one of its ends, possibly a read error. This chain joins TRBV6-2 or TRBV6-3 and TRBJ2-7; D may be TRBD1 or TRBD2 (5 bases each). The CDR3 has 16 amino acids. In germline, CDR1 is MNHEY, CDR2 SVGEGT. The CDR3 loop reads CTSSYSLGDGIYEQYF. CDR3 sequence (DNA): TGTACCAGCAGTTACTCTCTGGGGGATGGAATTTACGAGCAGTACTTC.

The table lists this clonotype with many counts. The junction differs from germline at one of its ends, possibly a read error. The rearrangement uses TRBV12-3 or TRBV12-4 and TRBJ2-5, with 12 bases matching TRBD2. The CDR3 runs 16 residues. In nucleotides, the CDR3 is TGTGCCAGCAGTCTAGCGGGAGGGCCCCCCCAAGAGACCCAGTACTTC. Translating gives CASSLAGGPPQETQYF.

This chain joins TRBV6-1 and TRBJ2-7; D gene ambiguous. Trimming cost V 3 bases and J 4 bases, with 7 bases left between them. CDR3 length: 12 amino acids. Looked up from germline, CDR1 is MNHNS and CDR2 is SASEGT. This chain's CDR3 is CASSDYGYEQYF. The DNA for the CDR3 is TGTGCCAGCAGTGATTACGGGTACGAGCAGTACTTC.

Here the CDR3 DNA reads TGTGCCAGCAGCACAAAAATGGAGCGGGACAGTAAAATTTTCCAGTACTTC. Encoded protein: CASSTKMERDSKIFQYF. The V gene is TRBV28, the J gene TRBJ2-7, with D perhaps assigned TRBD1 or TRBD2 (7 bases each). CDR1 MDHEN and CDR2 SYDVKM come from the germline V gene. The CDR3 is made up of 17 amino acids. V gave up 6 bases and J gave up 10 bases, with 31 bases separating them.

The chain combines TRBV7-2 with TRBJ2-5; 7 bases map to TRBD2. The trim removed 6 bases at V and 3 bases at J, leaving 4 bases unmatched. CDR3 length: 13 amino acids. Looked up from germline, CDR1 is SGHTA and CDR2 is FQGNSA. The CDR3 bases are TGTGCCAGCAGTCGGGGAGGGGAAGAGACCCAGTACTTC. Translation: CASSRGGEETQYF.

The rearrangement uses TRBV6-2 or TRBV6-3 and TRBJ2-7, with 7 bases that match TRBD2. The CDR3 contains 13 residues. V lost 7 bases and J lost 1; bases outside the gene matches: 4. Germline-derived CDR1 and CDR2 are MNHEY and SVGEGT. Written as DNA, the CDR3 is TGTGCCAGCAAGAAGCGGGGTTCCTACGAGCAGTACTTC. Translating it yields CASKKRGSYEQYF.

V gene TRBV10-3 combines with J gene TRBJ1-2; D gene ambiguous. Germline V lookup: CDR1 ENHRY, CDR2 SYGVKD. Trimming stripped 5 bases from V and 1 base from J, with 8 bases between. The CDR3 spans 13 residues. CDR3 sequence: CAISPNSNYGYTF. In DNA, the CDR3 is TGTGCCATCAGTCCAAACAGTAACTATGGCTACACCTTC.

There are many counts of this clonotype. V gene TRBV12-3 or TRBV12-4 combines with J gene TRBJ1-3, with D unclear. The V end was cut by 3 bases, the J end by 3 bases, with 3 bases between. The CDR3 is 12 amino acids. CDR3 in DNA: TGTGCCAGCAGTTTCTTTGGAAACACCATATATTTT. This translates into CASSFFGNTIYF.

The J gene is TRBJ2-7, the V gene TRBV11-2; TRBD2 matches at 7 bases. J was trimmed by 7 bases and V by 3 bases; bases with no gene match: 6. CDR1 and CDR2 from the germline V gene are SGHAT and FQNNGV. The CDR3 consists of 13 residues. CDR3 sequence (DNA): TGTGCCAGCAGCTTCGGTCTAGCGGTAGAGCAGTACTTC. Translation: CASSFGLAVEQYF.

This clonotype was seen ten or more times. The gene calls are TRBV28 and TRBJ2-7; 10 bases are shared with TRBD2. The germline CDR1 and CDR2 sequences are MDHEN and SYDVKM. Trimming removed 4 bases from V and 2 bases from J; junction bases left unmatched: 5. The CDR3 has 15 amino acids. Here the CDR3 reads CASSSLAGVTYEQYF. In DNA, the CDR3 is TGTGCCAGCAGTTCCCTAGCGGGAGTGACCTACGAGCAGTACTTC.

V is TRBV7-3 and J is TRBJ2-2; D is uncertain. Deletions cut 1 base from V and 2 bases from J, with 11 bases between. From germline, CDR1 is SGHTA and CDR2 FQGTGA. The CDR3 sequence is 16 residues long. CDR3 coding DNA: TGTGCCAGCAGCTTAAGGGGTGCAGCCAACACCGGGGAGCTGTTTTTT. Amino acid sequence: CASSLRGAANTGELFF. Filled out from reference TRBV7-3 and TRBJ2-2, the complete variable domain reads GAGVSQTPSNKVTEKGKYVELRCDPISGHTALYWYRQSLGQGPEFLIYFQGTGAADDSGLPNDRFFAVRPEGSVSTLKIQRTERGDSAVYLCASSLRGAANTGELFFGEGSRLTVL.

This clonotype was found many times. V usage is TRBV11-2 and J usage is TRBJ2-7; D gene unclear. CDR1 is SGHAT and CDR2 is FQNNGV in the germline V gene. V lost 2 bases, J lost 0 bases, and 11 bases lay in between. This CDR3 comprises 15 residues. This chain's CDR3 is CASSLFVDNSYEQYF. The CDR3 nucleotides are TGTGCCAGCAGCTTATTTGTGGATAACTCCTACGAGCAGTACTTC.